This TCR beta chain derives from a study of shared clonotypes between healthy human individuals. The protocol was immunoSEQ multiplex PCR, while the TCRdb copy is restricted to in-frame clones and leaves out a portion. The sample holds approximately 2.4 million clones, 90% to 96% seen once. This CDR3 is built from 14 residues. V trimming: 4 bases; J trimming: 3 bases; junction bases outside the gene matches: 3. Germline loops: CDR1 SEHNR, CDR2 FQNEAQ (reference sequence). Sequencing was carried out using naive CD4+ T cells sorted from blood. Subset of the sample: CD45RA+ positively selected. The genes are TRBV7-9 and TRBJ1-1; 9 bases are a match to TRBD1. The receptor comes from a man between 18 and 29 years old in good health. The CDR3 nucleotides are TGTGCCAGCAGCTCCGGACAGGGGTACACTGAAGCTTTCTTT. As protein: CASSSGQGYTEAFF.